The source of this TCR beta chain is a study of T cells in Graves' hyperthyroidism and ophthalmopathy. In germline, CDR1 is KGHSH, CDR2 LQKENI. This CDR3 region has 14 residues. This clonotype showed up many times. At one end the junction does not follow the germline gene, possibly because of a read error. The investigators amplified TCR beta CDR3 regions from RNA transcripts. A first-round RT-PCR of the TCR CDR3 used the HTBI primer set. MiXCR, applied by TCRdb to the multiplex PCR reads, yields one record per CDR3 protein. The table has under 550,000 distinct CDR3 sequences, roughly an eighth seen once. Lactation, pregnancy, other autoimmune disease or uncontrolled infection led to exclusion of patients. PBMCs were derived from around 10 ml fresh peripheral blood.

The specimen sequenced was blood. V usage is TRBV18 and J usage is TRBJ2-7; TRBD1 aligns across 9 bases. This sequence was found in a woman in her late teens or twenties with Graves' hyperthyroidism. The CDR3 protein is CATSRDRDLNEQYF. CDR3 nucleotides: TGTGCCACCTCAAGGGACAGGGATTTGAACGAGCAGTACTTC. Variable domain in full (rest from reference TRBV18 and TRBJ2-7): NAGVMQNPRHLVRRRGQEARLRCSPMKGHSHVYWYRQLPEEGLKFMVYLQKENIIDESGMPKERFSAEFPKEGPSILRIQQVVRGDSAAYFCATSRDRDLNEQYFGPGTRLTVT.